Presented here are 27 T cell receptor beta chains from one specimen sequenced in a study of regulatory T cells in long-lasting Graves disease. Assembly of TCR beta libraries relied on iRepertoire HTBI primers together with Arm-PCR of CDR3 regions. TCRdb reanalysed the multiplex PCR reads using MiXCR and keeps one entry per CDR3 protein. The repertoire holds 700,000 or so distinct CDR3 sequences, with approximately 31% as singletons. Time point described: persistent/refractory GD, antithyroid drugs over 5 years with positive TRAb. PBMCs provided the RNA from which the TCR library was made. The sequences come from peripheral blood mononuclear cells (PBMCs), collected when the disease was refractory, from a patient treated with antithyroid drugs. All receptors come from a female donor with Graves disease.

The chain links TRBV5-5 to TRBJ1-4; D unclear. Trimming removed 2 bases from V and 8 bases from J, with 16 bases in between. This CDR3 contains 15 residues. Germline V CDR1 and CDR2: SGHKS, YYEKEE (reference sequence). The CDR3 DNA follows: TGTGCCAGCAGCTTAGTCGGACCTCAGAGGGAAAAACTGTTTTTT. Its protein is CASSLVGPQREKLFF.

The chain has TRBV5-1 and TRBJ1-4; no firm D call. This CDR3 region has 15 residues. Germline CDR1 reads SGHRS; CDR2 reads YFSETQ. V was trimmed by 0 bases and J by 7 bases, leaving 13 bases between them. In nucleotides, the CDR3 is TGCGCCAGCAGCTTGGATGGAAAAAAGAGTGAAAAACTGTTTTTT. This encodes CASSLDGKKSEKLFF.

This clonotype showed up just a few times. The J gene is TRBJ2-7, the V gene TRBV20-1, with 10 positions matching TRBD2. The junction had 10 bases not matched to a gene; V was cut back by 3 bases and J by 2 bases. Looked up from germline, CDR1 is DFQATT and CDR2 is SNEGSKA (reference sequence). There are 16 residues in the CDR3. The CDR3 nucleotides are TGCAGTGCTAGGCCCAGCGGGAGGGCTCTAACCTACGAGCAGTACTTC. Protein: CSARPSGRALTYEQYF.

This clonotype was counted a few times. The rearrangement links TRBV5-6 to TRBJ2-5; D gene ambiguous. Deletions cut 2 bases from V and 7 bases from J, with 12 bases between. The CDR3 runs to 13 residues. Germline assignment: CDR1 SGHDT and CDR2 YYEEEE. Written as DNA, the CDR3 is TGTGCCAGCAGCTTAGGCCGTGTTGGGACCCAGTACTTC. It specifies CASSLGRVGTQYF.

This clonotype showed up just once. J is TRBJ1-2 and V is TRBV30, with TRBD1 identical over 8 bases. Trimming removed 3 bases from V and 4 bases from J; junction bases left unmatched: 4. Germline CDR1 and CDR2: GTSNPN and SVGIG (reference sequence). The CDR3 sequence is 13 residues long. Here the CDR3 reads CAWSRQGLYGYTF. In nucleotides, the CDR3 is TGTGCCTGGAGCCGACAGGGGCTCTATGGCTACACCTTC.

CDR3 loop: CASGVRVRTYEQYF. CDR3 bases: TGTGCCAGCGGTGTCAGGGTGAGGACCTACGAGCAGTACTTC. V and J are TRBV6-2 or TRBV6-3 and TRBJ2-7; a weak D match, TRBD1 (5 bases). The CDR3 covers 14 residues. V shed 8 bases and J shed 2 bases, with 16 bases lying between them. Germline assignment: CDR1 MNHEY and CDR2 SVGEGT.

In its sample, this clonotype was seen a few times. The V gene is TRBV7-2, the J gene TRBJ1-6; D gene ambiguous. This CDR3 has 14 residues. Germline V gene lookup returns CDR1 SGHTA and CDR2 FQGNSA. V shed 5 bases and J shed 8 bases, with 13 bases lying between them. The CDR3 DNA is TGTGCCAGCAGCCCGCTCGGGGATTATTCACCCCTCCACTTT. Translation gives CASSPLGDYSPLHF.

V gene TRBV2 combines with J gene TRBJ1-6; TRBD1 might be the D (5 bases). In germline, CDR1 is SNHLY, CDR2 FYNNEI. V lost 10 bases and J lost 7, with 14 bases in between. The CDR3 sequence is 13 residues long. The CDR3 DNA follows: TGTGCCACCACACCTCAGGGAAATTCACCCCTCCACTTT. Translating gives CATTPQGNSPLHF.

The J gene is TRBJ2-5, the V gene TRBV6-1; D remains unclear. The ends were cut back, 3 bases at V and 5 bases at J, with 10 bases in the middle. In germline, CDR1 is MNHNS, CDR2 SASEGT. This CDR3 region has 13 residues. The CDR3 sequence is CASSDVVLETQYF. DNA of the CDR3: TGTGCCAGCAGTGACGTGGTACTGGAGACCCAGTACTTC.

The J gene is TRBJ1-4, the V gene TRBV28; D is perhaps TRBD1 (5 bases). Trimming cost V 6 bases and J 3 bases, with 26 bases left between them. Germline values: CDR1 MDHEN, CDR2 SYDVKM. The CDR3 is 19 residues long. The CDR3 loop reads CASSYPSSGKIGANEKLFF. CDR3 DNA: TGTGCCAGCAGCTATCCCAGCTCAGGGAAGATAGGAGCTAATGAAAAACTGTTTTTT.

The genes are TRBV5-8 and TRBJ1-6; D may be TRBD1 (6 bases). The CDR3 is 16 residues long. The V end was cut by 5 bases, the J end by 2 bases, with 14 bases between. The germline V gene encodes CDR1 SGHTS and CDR2 YDEGEE. The CDR3 DNA is TGTGCCAGCAGTGTAGGGGGGCTCACCTATAATTCACCCCTCCACTTT. Its translation is CASSVGGLTYNSPLHF.

CDR3 loop: CASSIVRDYSNQPQHF. CDR3 bases: TGTGCCAGTAGTATAGTCAGGGACTATAGCAATCAGCCCCAGCATTTT. J is TRBJ1-5 and V is TRBV19, with a weak D call TRBD1 (5 bases). The CDR3 length is 16 residues. The V gene's germline CDR1 is LNHDA and CDR2 SQIVND (reference sequence). Trimming took off 1 base at V and 0 bases at J, with 10 bases between the two ends.

The chain joins TRBV7-9 to TRBJ1-1; D is unclear. Germline CDR1 SEHNR, CDR2 FQNEAQ (reference sequence). V was pared by 1 base and J by 10 bases, with 10 bases between. The CDR3 is made up of 12 amino acids. In nucleotides, the CDR3 is TGTGCCAGCAGCTTAGTCCCCGAGCGAGCTTTCTTT. Residues: CASSLVPERAFF.

This clonotype has just a few counts. Here the CDR3 reads CASSVNRGSNYEQYF. CDR3 in DNA: TGTGCCAGCAGTGTAAACAGGGGGTCTAACTACGAGCAGTACTTC. The J gene is TRBJ2-7, the V gene TRBV6-1; TRBD1 agrees at 8 bases. The V and J ends lost 4 bases and 3 bases, in that order; junction bases with no gene match: 8. There are 15 residues in the CDR3. The V gene's germline CDR1 is MNHNS and CDR2 SASEGT.

Note on this clonotype: A much larger clone differs from this one at a single base, so this may be a read error. The chain recombines TRBV27 with TRBJ1-5; D is perhaps TRBD1 (5 bases). CDR1 and CDR2 from the germline V gene are MNHEY and SMNVEV (reference sequence). The CDR3 has 14 amino acids. The CDR3 DNA follows: TGTGTCAGCAGTTTACAAGGGGACAATCAGCCCCAGCATTTT. Its translation is CVSSLQGDNQPQHF.

A few counts support this clonotype. V usage is TRBV18 and J usage is TRBJ1-2; D is undetermined. The germline V gene has CDR1 KGHSH and CDR2 LQKENI. The CDR3 is 13 residues long. Trimming cost V 3 bases and J 3 bases, with 8 bases left between them. The CDR3 is CASSPQKDYGYTF. The CDR3, as DNA: TGTGCCAGCTCACCTCAAAAAGACTATGGCTACACCTTC. Full variable domain (missing parts from reference TRBV18 and TRBJ1-2): NAGVMQNPRHLVRRRGQEARLRCSPMKGHSHVYWYRQLPEEGLKFMVYLQKENIIDESGMPKERFSAEFPKEGPSILRIQQVVRGDSAAYFCASSPQKDYGYTFGSGTRLTVV.

The genes are TRBV18 and TRBJ1-1; tentatively, D is TRBD1 (5 bases). Germline CDR1 reads KGHSH; CDR2 reads LQKENI. The CDR3 runs 13 residues. The V end was cut by 7 bases, the J end by 1 base, with 10 bases between. The chain's CDR3 is CASCDSRNTEAFF. The CDR3 DNA reads as TGTGCCAGCTGCGACAGCAGGAACACTGAAGCTTTCTTT.

Of note for this clonotype: This sequence may be a read error, since a much larger clone differs from it by one base. The genes are TRBV11-2 and TRBJ1-4; possibly TRBD1 for D (6 bases). The CDR3 is 15 residues long. CDR1 and CDR2 from the germline V gene are SGHAT and FQNNGV. Trimming removed 5 bases from V and 9 bases from J, with 19 bases in between. The CDR3 spells CASSVTTGRWKKLFF. As DNA, the CDR3 is TGTGCCAGCAGCGTTACTACAGGGCGATGGAAAAAACTGTTTTTT.

The chain has TRBV11-2 and TRBJ1-2, with D hard to call. V was shortened by 0 bases and J by 10 bases, with 12 bases between the two germline ends. The CDR3 length is 13 residues. Germline loops: CDR1 SGHAT, CDR2 FQNNGV. The CDR3 here is CASSLDPAAHYTF. The CDR3 coding sequence is TGTGCCAGCAGCTTAGATCCAGCAGCCCACTACACCTTC.

The rearrangement uses TRBV12-3 or TRBV12-4 and TRBJ2-2; D might be TRBD2 (6 bases). V lost 6 bases and J lost 6, with 14 bases in between. The CDR3 has 14 amino acids. In DNA form, the CDR3 reads TGTGCCAGCAGAGGAGGGCCCCAGGCCGGGGAGCTGTTTTTT. It specifies CASRGGPQAGELFF.

The chain is built from TRBV12-3 or TRBV12-4 and TRBJ1-5; no firm D call. Trimming stripped 2 bases from V and 6 bases from J, with 14 bases between. CDR3 size: 15 residues. The CDR3 DNA reads TGTGCCAGCAGTTTACCCCCCCGTCTCGGTCAGCCCCAGCATTTT. Protein: CASSLPPRLGQPQHF.

This clonotype has a handful of counts. One end of the junction does not line up with germline, which may come from a read error. The chain uses TRBV13 and TRBJ1-5; D is unresolved. This CDR3 is 14 amino acids long. Germline V CDR1 and CDR2: PRHDT, FYEKMQ (reference sequence). Written as DNA, the CDR3 is TGCGCCAGCAGCCCGAGTTGGAACAATCAGCCCCAGCATTTT. The encoded protein is CASSPSWNNQPQHF.

This clonotype was found a few times. The chain carries TRBV12-3 or TRBV12-4 and TRBJ1-2, with a tentative D call TRBD1 (6 bases). Trimming removed 2 bases from V and 7 bases from J, with 11 bases in between. The CDR3 spans 13 residues. The CDR3 is CASSLTGKGGYTF. CDR3 coding DNA: TGTGCCAGCAGTTTAACAGGGAAGGGTGGCTACACCTTC.

The rearrangement links TRBV7-6 to TRBJ1-4; D is undetermined. V lost 1 base, J lost 3 bases, and 9 bases lay in between. Germline V gene data show CDR1 as SGHVS and CDR2 as FNYEAQ. The CDR3 runs to 15 residues. This CDR3 is CASSLEGRPNEKLFF. In DNA form, the CDR3 reads TGTGCCAGCAGCTTAGAAGGCAGGCCTAATGAAAAACTGTTTTTT. Looking up the rest from reference TRBV7-6 and TRBJ1-4 gives the full variable domain: GAGVSQSPRYKVTKRGQDVALRCDPISGHVSLYWYRQALGQGPEFLTYFNYEAQQDKSGLPNDRFSAERPEGSISTLTIQRTEQRDSAMYRCASSLEGRPNEKLFFGSGTQLSVL.

The rearrangement joins TRBV6-9 to TRBJ1-5, with D unclear. There are 13 residues in the CDR3. V was shortened by 2 bases and J by 7 bases, with 9 bases between the two germline ends. CDR1 and CDR2 from the germline V gene are MNHGY and SVAAGI. CDR3 sequence: CASSYASGQPQHF. For the CDR3, the DNA is TGTGCCAGCAGTTATGCCAGTGGGCAGCCCCAGCATTTT.

This clonotype was picked up many times. The V and J genes are TRBV12-3 or TRBV12-4 and TRBJ1-1; the D is unclear. This CDR3 has 12 amino acids. The V and J ends lost 5 bases and 9 bases respectively, with 13 bases between them. The CDR3, as DNA: TGTGCCAGCAGTATCCACACTGAGAAAGCTTTCTTT. This codes for CASSIHTEKAFF.

This chain connects TRBV12-3 or TRBV12-4 to TRBJ2-4; TRBD2 matches at 7 bases. There are 13 residues in the CDR3. The ends lost 10 bases at V and 5 bases at J; junction bases unmatched: 8. The CDR3 here is CATIREVENIQYF. The CDR3 bases are TGTGCCACCATCCGGGAGGTGGAAAACATTCAGTACTTC.